This entry describes one TCR beta chain. The sample has other DNA sequences that encode this CDR3 too. Individuals drawn from 24 US areas were roughly 18 to 95 years old. This sample was taken from a study of blood T cell repertoires in COVID-19. Study summary: T cells, B-cell-depleted T cells, or PBMCs supplied cDNA or gDNA.

In the original processing: Estimation of nucleated cell counts was performed using reference gene primer amplification. TCRdb's copy holds only in-frame clones and misses some; the assay was immunoSEQ multiplex PCR. V, J and clone size derive from that table, while D and trimming were established from the DNA sequence. There are a few hundred thousand clones in the sample; around 88% occur only once, and 2.5% lies in the top ten. The germline CDR1 and CDR2 sequences are MNHNS and SASEGT. The CDR3 loop spans 13 amino acids. Unmatched junction bases numbered 3, after V lost 1 base and J lost 7 bases. The sequenced sample was PBMCs or T cells enriched from blood (not recorded which). The genes are TRBV6-1 and TRBJ1-2; 7 bases map to TRBD1. This TCR derives from a woman aged 40-49 years with acute COVID-19. The CDR3 is CASSEDRGPGYTF. The CDR3 DNA reads TGTGCCAGCAGTGAAGACAGGGGTCCTGGCTACACCTTC.